Below are 26 T cell receptor beta chains sequenced from a single sample in a study of CD8 T cells in Susac syndrome. Reverse transcription of about 0.5 to 1 ug RNA was carried out with random hexamers. TCRdb used MiXCR to reprocess the immunoSEQ multiplex PCR reads, holding one entry per CDR3 protein. Of some 200,000 distinct CDR3 sequences listed, 90% to 97% are singletons. Sequenced: CD4+ T cells from PBMCs. Every receptor here comes from a human donor with Susac syndrome.

The chain uses TRBV11-2 and TRBJ1-4; D gene ambiguous. The length of the CDR3 is 15 residues. Trimming left V 1 base short and J 0 bases short, with 6 bases between. From germline, CDR1 is SGHAT and CDR2 FQNNGV. CDR3: CASSLGGATNEKLFF. CDR3 coding DNA: TGTGCCAGCAGCTTAGGCGGAGCAACTAATGAAAAACTGTTTTTT.

V and J are TRBV9 and TRBJ1-6, with TRBD1 matching over 7 bases. From germline, CDR1 is SGDLS and CDR2 YYNGEE. The junction had 5 bases not matched to a gene; V was cut back by 4 bases and J by 7 bases. The CDR3 has 14 amino acids. For the CDR3, the DNA is TGTGCCAGCAGCACAACAGGGGCGAATTCACCCCTCCACTTT. Protein sequence: CASSTTGANSPLHF. Together with reference TRBV9 and TRBJ1-6, the CDR3 gives the full variable domain: DSGVTQTPKHLITATGQRVTLRCSPRSGDLSVYWYQQSLDQGLQFLIQYYNGEERAKGNILERFSAQQFPDLHSELNLSSLELGDSALYFCASSTTGANSPLHFGNGTRLTVT.

This clonotype was found once. The rearrangement uses TRBV9 and TRBJ2-3; D is perhaps TRBD1 (6 bases). The germline V gene encodes CDR1 SGDLS and CDR2 YYNGEE. This CDR3 is built from 15 residues. Trimming stripped 0 bases from V and 2 bases from J, with 10 bases between. The CDR3 bases are TGTGCCAGCAGCGTAGTTGGGACAAACACAGATACGCAGTATTTT. It specifies CASSVVGTNTDTQYF.

The genes are TRBV20-1 and TRBJ1-6; 8 bases are shared with TRBD1. From germline, CDR1 is DFQATT and CDR2 SNEGSKA (reference sequence). V trimming: 5 bases; J trimming: 5 bases; junction bases outside the gene matches: 14. This CDR3 spans 17 amino acids. CDR3: CSAQAPPTGGHNSPLHF. CDR3 coding DNA: TGCAGTGCTCAAGCCCCCCCCACAGGGGGGCATAATTCACCCCTCCACTTT.

The rearrangement uses TRBV3-1 and TRBJ2-5, with a tentative D call TRBD1 (6 bases). This CDR3 has 16 amino acids. Germline-derived CDR1 and CDR2 are LGHDT and YNNKEL (reference sequence). The germline V and J ends were trimmed by 4 bases and 2 bases, with 17 bases remaining between them. In DNA form, the CDR3 reads TGTGCCAGCAGCCCCAAGGTGGGACAAGGACAAGAGACCCAGTACTTC. It yields the protein CASSPKVGQGQETQYF.

The genes are TRBV12-3 or TRBV12-4 and TRBJ2-5; TRBD2 matches at 11 bases. After removal of 3 bases from V and 5 bases from J, the junction contained 5 bases not matched to a gene. This CDR3 is 15 amino acids long. The CDR3 sequence: CASSLASGGLETQYF. The CDR3 bases are TGTGCCAGCAGTTTGGCTAGCGGGGGGCTGGAGACCCAGTACTTC.

The V and J genes are TRBV5-6 and TRBJ1-2; D gene uncertain. The germline V gene encodes CDR1 SGHDT and CDR2 YYEEEE. V lost 0 bases to trimming and J lost 2 bases, with 11 bases between them. The CDR3 has 15 amino acids. DNA of the CDR3: TGTGCCAGCAGCTTGGTCGGCGGGAAAAACTATGGCTACACCTTC. It codes for CASSLVGGKNYGYTF.

The chain links TRBV27 to TRBJ1-5; unclear D gene. Per the germline V gene, CDR1 is MNHEY and CDR2 is SMNVEV (reference sequence). V lost 6 bases to trimming and J lost 7 bases, with 16 bases between them. The CDR3 spans 14 residues. The DNA for the CDR3 is TGTGCCAGCAGATTCAATAATGGTGTACAGCCCCAGCATTTT. Its translation: CASRFNNGVQPQHF.

The gene calls are TRBV30 and TRBJ2-7, with no clear D. The V gene lost 4 bases and the J gene lost 5 bases, with 12 bases spanning the gap. The CDR3 contains 12 residues. Looked up from germline, CDR1 is GTSNPN and CDR2 is SVGIG (reference sequence). CDR3 sequence (DNA): TGTGCCTGGATGCCCCCTAACGACGAGCAGTACTTC. Protein sequence: CAWMPPNDEQYF.

This chain uses TRBV9 with TRBJ1-3, with unresolved D. Germline V gene data show CDR1 as SGDLS and CDR2 as YYNGEE. The CDR3 runs to 13 residues. Trimming took 0 bases from V and 4 from J, leaving 5 bases between them. The CDR3 DNA is TGTGCCAGCAGCGTAGTTGGGGGAAACACCATATATTTT. Encoded protein: CASSVVGGNTIYF.

This chain links TRBV27 with TRBJ2-1; unclear D gene. V lost 10 bases and J 3 bases, leaving 16 bases between the germline ends. CDR3 size: 14 residues. From germline, CDR1 is MNHEY and CDR2 SMNVEV (reference sequence). CDR3 sequence (DNA): TGTGCCACTTCCCCCCCGACCCACTACAATGAGCAGTTCTTC. Protein sequence: CATSPPTHYNEQFF.

The chain employs TRBV24-1 and TRBJ2-5, with TRBD1 identical over 9 bases. Per germline, CDR1 KGHDR and CDR2 SFDVKD. CDR3 length equals 15 residues. The trim removed 10 bases at V and 5 bases at J, leaving 13 bases unmatched. The CDR3 reads CATSPGTGGIETQYF. CDR3 in DNA: TGTGCCACTTCCCCCGGAACAGGGGGCATCGAGACCCAGTACTTC.

This sequence joins TRBV12-3 or TRBV12-4 and TRBJ2-5; 11 positions agree with TRBD2. V lost 6 bases, J lost 3 bases, and 3 bases stayed unmatched. This CDR3 is 14 amino acids long. The CDR3 DNA sequence: TGTGCCAGCAGATTTAGCGGGAGGGAAGAGACCCAGTACTTC. As protein: CASRFSGREETQYF.

The CDR3: CASSLTGASSYNEQFF. The CDR3 region has the DNA TGTGCCAGCAGCTTAACAGGGGCAAGCTCCTACAATGAGCAGTTCTTC. This sequence joins TRBV7-3 and TRBJ2-1; D is perhaps TRBD1 (5 bases). V gave up 0 bases and J gave up 0 bases, with 9 bases separating them. The CDR3 has 16 residues. From germline, CDR1 is SGHTA and CDR2 FQGTGA. Drawing the rest from reference TRBV7-3 and TRBJ2-1, the complete variable domain is GAGVSQTPSNKVTEKGKYVELRCDPISGHTALYWYRQSLGQGPEFLIYFQGTGAADDSGLPNDRFFAVRPEGSVSTLKIQRTERGDSAVYLCASSLTGASSYNEQFFGPGTRLTVL.

This rearrangement joins TRBV27 to TRBJ1-5; D gene uncertain. V gave up 2 bases and J gave up 7 bases, with 12 bases separating them. CDR3 length equals 14 residues. From germline, CDR1 is MNHEY and CDR2 SMNVEV (reference sequence). The CDR3 is CASSLKGGEQPQHF. CDR3 DNA sequence: TGTGCCAGCAGTTTAAAAGGTGGTGAGCAGCCCCAGCATTTT.

The chain combines TRBV30 with TRBJ1-2, with D unresolved. CDR1 is GTSNPN and CDR2 is SVGIG in the germline V gene (reference sequence). Trimming cost V 4 bases and J 3 bases, with 6 bases left between them. There are 11 residues in the CDR3. The CDR3: CAWKEYYGYTF. The CDR3 nucleotides are TGTGCCTGGAAGGAATACTATGGCTACACCTTC.

The gene calls are TRBV20-1 and TRBJ2-5, with TRBD1 as a possible D gene (6 bases). The germline V gene has CDR1 DFQATT and CDR2 SNEGSKA (reference sequence). This CDR3 comprises 13 residues. Trimming shortened V by 5 bases and J by 1 base, and 11 bases separated the two germline ends. In DNA, the CDR3 is TGCAGTGCTCCCGGACAGACCCAAGAGACCCAGTACTTC. This sequence encodes CSAPGQTQETQYF.

V and J are TRBV5-1 and TRBJ2-1; D not resolved. The CDR3 runs 14 residues. The ends were cut back, 0 bases at V and 4 bases at J, with 8 bases in the middle. Looked up from germline, CDR1 is SGHRS and CDR2 is YFSETQ. CDR3 DNA: TGCGCCAGCAGCTTGGATCAGGAATACAATGAGCAGTTCTTC. Translation gives CASSLDQEYNEQFF.

The rearrangement uses TRBV18 and TRBJ2-7; 7 positions match TRBD1. The CDR3 length is 13 residues. Per germline, CDR1 KGHSH and CDR2 LQKENI. With 6 bases clipped from V and 5 bases from J, the junction kept 7 bases outside the gene matches. CDR3 sequence reads: CASSRDSINEQYF. Here the CDR3 DNA reads TGTGCCAGCTCTCGGGACAGCATCAACGAGCAGTACTTC.

V usage is TRBV3-1 and J usage is TRBJ2-7; TRBD2 aligns across 10 bases. This CDR3 is built from 15 residues. Germline lookup yields CDR1 LGHDT and CDR2 YNNKEL (reference sequence). V trimming: 3 bases; J trimming: 4 bases; junction bases outside the gene matches: 6. This chain's CDR3 is CASSQQRGGSYEQYF. The CDR3 DNA sequence: TGTGCCAGCAGCCAGCAGCGGGGGGGCTCATACGAGCAGTACTTC.

The chain couples TRBV7-9 to TRBJ2-1; D could derive from TRBD1 or TRBD2 (6 bases each). The CDR3 is 15 amino acids. Germline V gene sequence: CDR1 SEHNR, CDR2 FQNEAQ (reference sequence). Between the trimmed V and J ends, which lost 6 bases and 5 bases, there was a span of 17 bases. CDR3 coding DNA: TGTGCCAGCAGATCCACGGGGGCCGGGGACAATGAGCAGTTCTTC. This sequence encodes CASRSTGAGDNEQFF.

V is TRBV20-1 and J is TRBJ2-2; 7 bases fit TRBD1. Germline V CDR1 and CDR2: DFQATT, SNEGSKA (reference sequence). The trim removed 5 bases at V and 2 bases at J, leaving 5 bases unmatched. This CDR3 spans 14 amino acids. For the CDR3, the DNA is TGCAGTGCTTTGGACAGGTTCAACACCGGGGAGCTGTTTTTT. Protein product: CSALDRFNTGELFF.

The chain uses TRBV5-1 and TRBJ2-1; no reliable D call. Trimming pared 0 bases from V and 6 bases from J, leaving 13 bases between. CDR3 size: 15 residues. Germline V gene lookup returns CDR1 SGHRS and CDR2 YFSETQ. The CDR3 DNA reads as TGCGCCAGCAGCTTGGAGATTTCCACACGCAATGAGCAGTTCTTC. Its protein product is CASSLEISTRNEQFF.

The rearrangement links TRBV30 to TRBJ1-6; TRBD1 agrees at 7 bases. CDR1 GTSNPN and CDR2 SVGIG come from the germline V gene (reference sequence). The J segment lost 8 bases and the V segment lost 2 bases, leaving 3 bases of the junction unmatched. CDR3 length: 13 amino acids. Here the CDR3 DNA reads TGTGCCTGGAGTCTCCAGGGGGATTCACCCCTCCACTTT. Its protein is CAWSLQGDSPLHF.

The chain joins TRBV14 to TRBJ2-7; the D is unclear. V lost 5 bases, J lost 0 bases, and 14 bases lay in between. Germline lookup yields CDR1 SGHDN and CDR2 FVKESK. The CDR3 has 15 residues. The CDR3 DNA sequence: TGTGCCAGCAGCTTCCGACGGCTGGCCTCCTACGAGCAGTACTTC. This sequence encodes CASSFRRLASYEQYF.

The chain links TRBV2 to TRBJ1-5; D might be TRBD1 (6 bases). The V gene lost 6 bases and the J gene lost 3 bases, with 18 bases spanning the gap. The CDR3 is 16 amino acids. The germline gives CDR1 SNHLY, CDR2 FYNNEI. CDR3 sequence: CASREGGRRLNQPQHF. CDR3 nucleotide sequence: TGTGCCAGCAGGGAGGGGGGACGCCGGCTCAATCAGCCCCAGCATTTT.